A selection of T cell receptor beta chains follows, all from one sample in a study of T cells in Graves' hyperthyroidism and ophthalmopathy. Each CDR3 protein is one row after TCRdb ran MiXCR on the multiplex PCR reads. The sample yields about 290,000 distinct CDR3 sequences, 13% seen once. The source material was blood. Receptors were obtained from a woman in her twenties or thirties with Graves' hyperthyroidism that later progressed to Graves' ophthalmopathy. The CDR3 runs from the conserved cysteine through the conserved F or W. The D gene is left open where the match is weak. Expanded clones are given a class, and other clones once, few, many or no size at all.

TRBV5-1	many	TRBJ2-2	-	CASSLGYMQGSSQPKHTGELFF	TGCGCCAGCAGCTTGGGGTATATGCAGGGATCATCTCAACCCAAACACACCGGGGAGCTGTTTTTT
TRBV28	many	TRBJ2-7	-	CASRWVSSYEQYF	TGTGCCAGCAGATGGGTCAGCTCCTACGAGCAGTACTTC
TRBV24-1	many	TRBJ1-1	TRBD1	CATSPGGVNTEAFF	TGTGCCACCAGTCCAGGGGGGGTGAACACTGAAGCTTTCTTT
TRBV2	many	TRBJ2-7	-	CASSGPTQMREQYF	TGTGCCAGCAGTGGGCCTACACAGATGCGAGAGCAGTACTTC
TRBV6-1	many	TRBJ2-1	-	CASTPTGTLSYNEQFF	TGTGCCAGCACTCCAACCGGGACACTATCCTACAATGAGCAGTTCTTC
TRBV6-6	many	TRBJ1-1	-	CASSYGRGGAEAFF	TGTGCCAGCAGTTACGGGAGGGGGGGGGCTGAAGCTTTCTTT
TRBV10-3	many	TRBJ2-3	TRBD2	CAISGTSGTDTQYF	TGTGCCATCAGCGGAACTAGCGGCACAGATACGCAGTATTTT
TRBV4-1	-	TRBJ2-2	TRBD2	CASSQDAGLAGTGELFF	TGCGCCAGCAGCCAAGACGCGGGACTAGCGGGCACCGGGGAGCTGTTTTTT
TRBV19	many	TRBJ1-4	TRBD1	CASSIYQQGGDEKLFF	TGTGCCAGTAGTATCTACCAACAGGGGGGAGATGAAAAACTGTTTTTT
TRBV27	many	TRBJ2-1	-	CASSLLEGHSEQFF	TGTGCCAGCAGTTTATTGGAGGGCCACTCTGAGCAGTTCTTC
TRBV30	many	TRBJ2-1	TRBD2	CAWSGGLSEQFF	TGTGCCTGGAGTGGGGGACTATCTGAGCAGTTCTTC
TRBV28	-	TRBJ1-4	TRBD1	CASSEMSAGGEKLFF	TGTGCCAGCAGTGAAATGTCGGCAGGGGGTGAAAAACTGTTTTTT
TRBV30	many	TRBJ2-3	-	CAWNRVITDTQYF	TGTGCCTGGAACAGGGTCATAACAGATACGCAGTATTTT
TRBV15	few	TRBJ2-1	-	CATSSAGAVHEQFF	TGTGCCACCAGCAGTGCTGGAGCAGTACATGAGCAGTTCTTC
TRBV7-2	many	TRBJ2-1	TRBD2	CASSLGGRGNEQFF	TGTGCCAGCAGCTTAGGCGGGAGAGGGAATGAGCAGTTCTTC
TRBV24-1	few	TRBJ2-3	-	CATSFGGAQDTQYF	TGTGCCACCAGTTTTGGGGGGGCGCAAGATACGCAGTATTTT
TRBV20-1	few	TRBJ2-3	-	CSALWAGNTQYF	TGCAGTGCGTTGTGGGCGGGGAATACGCAGTATTTT
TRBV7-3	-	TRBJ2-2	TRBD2	CASSFSGTNTGELFF	TGTGCCAGCAGCTTTAGCGGGACGAACACCGGGGAGCTGTTTTTT
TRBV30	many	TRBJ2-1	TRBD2	CAWRASGLAYGEQFF	TGTGCCTGGAGGGCCTCCGGACTAGCATATGGTGAGCAGTTCTTC
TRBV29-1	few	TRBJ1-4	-	CSAQTVDGEKLFF	TGCAGCGCCCAGACCGTCGATGGGGAAAAACTGTTTTTT
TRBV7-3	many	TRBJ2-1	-	CASSLTGYNSGPPSNEQFF	TGTGCCAGCAGCTTAACGGGATACAACTCAGGTCCCCCCTCCAATGAGCAGTTCTTC
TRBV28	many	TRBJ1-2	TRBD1	CATRARDRHNYGYTF	TGTGCCACCCGGGCCCGGGACAGACATAACTATGGCTACACCTTC
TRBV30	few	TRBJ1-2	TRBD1	CAWSVLAGGVYGYTF	TGTGCCTGGAGTGTACTGGCAGGGGGGGTCTATGGCTACACCTTC
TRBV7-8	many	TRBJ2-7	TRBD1	CASSHLGTGLYEQYF	TGTGCCAGCAGCCATCTCGGGACAGGGCTCTACGAGCAGTACTTC
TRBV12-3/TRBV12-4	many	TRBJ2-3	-	CASNPAGRTDTQYF	TGTGCCAGCAACCCTGCCGGGCGCACAGATACGCAGTATTTT
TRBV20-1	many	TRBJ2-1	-	CSARVNEQFF	TGCAGTGCAAGAGTCAATGAGCAGTTCTTC
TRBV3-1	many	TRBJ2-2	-	CASSQDSRNTGELFF	TGTGCCAGCAGCCAAGATTCTAGGAACACCGGGGAGCTGTTTTTT
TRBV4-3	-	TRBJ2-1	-	CASSDIGGNNEQFF	TGCGCCAGCAGCGACATTGGGGGGAACAATGAGCAGTTCTTC
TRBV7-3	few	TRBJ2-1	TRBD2	CASSTQAGTEQFF	TGTGCCAGCAGCACTCAAGCGGGGACTGAGCAGTTCTTC